This TCR beta chain was captured in a study of cytomegalovirus exposure and HLA in healthy donors. Study conclusions and caveats: In a later analysis, common viral pathogens appeared linked to several of the most significant clusters. TCR beta sequences reportedly predicted the HLA-A and HLA-B alleles of most subjects accurately.

Looked up from germline, CDR1 is DFQATT and CDR2 is SNEGSKA (reference sequence). V gave up 8 bases and J gave up 2 bases, with 3 bases separating them. The CDR3 extends over 9 amino acids. 60 Vbeta and 13 Jbeta primers were used in PCR. Per the original data handling: Approximately 72 million unique TCR beta chains, roughly 11 million of them shared, were counted by a later analysis. Generated by immunoSEQ multiplex PCR, the TCRdb table keeps only in-frame clones and is missing some. V and J calls and clone size are copied from that table; D and trimming were computed from the DNA. The table records some 250,000 clones, roughly 80% of them present only once. In the case of this clone: Antigen unknown.

This receptor was identified in a woman in her thirties or forties in good health and CMV-seropositive. The sequenced sample consisted of PBMCs. This chain uses TRBV20-1 with TRBJ1-2, with D unresolved. The CDR3 loop is CSPNYGYTF. The CDR3 nucleotides are TGCAGTCCGAACTATGGCTACACCTTC.